This T cell receptor (beta chain) was recorded in a study of Ad26.COV2.S vaccination and SARS-CoV-2 variants. Described treatment: over 15 received Ad26.COV2.S at low or high dose, single or two shots; a few received placebo; per-sample allocation not given. Specimen acquisition occurred on day 63 following the initial vaccine or placebo injection. V was clipped by 2 bases and J by 5 bases, with 7 bases between them. Germline lookup yields CDR1 SEHNR and CDR2 FQNEAQ (reference sequence). The CDR3 loop spans 14 amino acids. TCRdb's copy holds only in-frame clones and misses some; the assay was immunoSEQ multiplex PCR. The sample records about 280,000 clones, around 87% being singletons.

This chain links TRBV7-9 with TRBJ1-6; D gene uncertain. Source: peripheral blood, taken in a trial of Ad26.COV2.S vaccine versus placebo. This receptor was obtained from a person between 18 and 59 years old who received the Ad26.COV2.S COVID-19 vaccine or a placebo. The CDR3, as DNA: TGTGCCAGCAGCTTAAGCCCTGATAATTCACCCCTCCACTTT. Protein product: CASSLSPDNSPLHF. The full variable domain, completed using reference TRBV7-9 and TRBJ1-6, is DTGVSQNPRHKITKRGQNVTFRCDPISEHNRLYWYRQTLGQGPEFLTYFQNEAQLEKSRLLSDRFSAERPKGSFSTLEIQRTEQGDSAMYLCASSLSPDNSPLHFGNGTRLTVT.